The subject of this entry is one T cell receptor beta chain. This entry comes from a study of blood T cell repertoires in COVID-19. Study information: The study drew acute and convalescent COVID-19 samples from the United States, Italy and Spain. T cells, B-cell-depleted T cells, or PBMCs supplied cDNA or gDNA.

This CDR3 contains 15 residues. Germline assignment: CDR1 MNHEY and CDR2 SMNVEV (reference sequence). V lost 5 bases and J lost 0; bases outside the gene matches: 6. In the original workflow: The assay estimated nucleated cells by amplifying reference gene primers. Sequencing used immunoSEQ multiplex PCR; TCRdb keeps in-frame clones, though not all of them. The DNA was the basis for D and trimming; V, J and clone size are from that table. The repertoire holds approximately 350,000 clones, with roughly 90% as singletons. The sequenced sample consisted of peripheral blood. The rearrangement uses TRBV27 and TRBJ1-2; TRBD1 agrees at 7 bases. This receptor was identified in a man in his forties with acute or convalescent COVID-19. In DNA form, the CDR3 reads TGTGCCAGCAGTCGGACAGGACTTACTAACTATGGCTACACCTTC. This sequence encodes CASSRTGLTNYGYTF.